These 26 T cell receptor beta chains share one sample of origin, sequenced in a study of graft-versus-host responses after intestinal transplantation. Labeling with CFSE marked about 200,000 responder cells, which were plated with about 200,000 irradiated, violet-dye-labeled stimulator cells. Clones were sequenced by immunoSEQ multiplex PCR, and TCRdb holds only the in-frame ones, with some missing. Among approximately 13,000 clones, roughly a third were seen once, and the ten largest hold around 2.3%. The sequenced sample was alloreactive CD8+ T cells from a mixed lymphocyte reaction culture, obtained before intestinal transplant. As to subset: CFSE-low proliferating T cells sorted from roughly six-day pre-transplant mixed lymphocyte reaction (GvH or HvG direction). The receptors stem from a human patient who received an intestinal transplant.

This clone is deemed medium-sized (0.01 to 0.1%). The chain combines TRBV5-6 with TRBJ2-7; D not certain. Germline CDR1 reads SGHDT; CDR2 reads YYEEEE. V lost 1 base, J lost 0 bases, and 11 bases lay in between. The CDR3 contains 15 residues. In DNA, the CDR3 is TGTGCCAGCAGCTTGTCCCGTAGGAGCTCCTACGAGCAGTACTTC. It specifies CASSLSRRSSYEQYF.

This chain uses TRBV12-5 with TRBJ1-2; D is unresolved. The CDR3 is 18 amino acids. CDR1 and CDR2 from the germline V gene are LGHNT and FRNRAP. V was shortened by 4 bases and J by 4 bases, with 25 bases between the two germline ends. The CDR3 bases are TGTGCTAGTGGTTCCCAGGTGGTGTGGATCGGGGAGGTCTATGGCTACACCTTC. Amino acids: CASGSQVVWIGEVYGYTF.

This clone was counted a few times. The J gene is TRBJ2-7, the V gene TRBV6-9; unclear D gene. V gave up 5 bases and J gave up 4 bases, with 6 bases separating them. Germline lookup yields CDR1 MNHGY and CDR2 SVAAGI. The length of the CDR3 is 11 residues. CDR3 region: CASSERYEQYF. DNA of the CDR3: TGTGCCAGCAGTGAAAGGTACGAGCAGTACTTC.

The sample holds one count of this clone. CDR3 sequence: CASSSRDRDYGYTF. The CDR3 region has the DNA TGTGCCAGCAGCTCCAGGGACAGGGACTATGGCTACACCTTC. This chain connects TRBV7-9 to TRBJ1-2, with 9 bases identical to TRBD1. The germline V gene has CDR1 SEHNR and CDR2 FQNEAQ (reference sequence). There are 14 residues in the CDR3. The V gene end was trimmed by 4 bases and the J gene end by 3 bases; junction bases not matched to a gene: 3. The full variable domain, completed using reference TRBV7-9 and TRBJ1-2, is DTGVSQNPRHKITKRGQNVTFRCDPISEHNRLYWYRQTLGQGPEFLTYFQNEAQLEKSRLLSDRFSAERPKGSFSTLEIQRTEQGDSAMYLCASSSRDRDYGYTFGSGTRLTVV.

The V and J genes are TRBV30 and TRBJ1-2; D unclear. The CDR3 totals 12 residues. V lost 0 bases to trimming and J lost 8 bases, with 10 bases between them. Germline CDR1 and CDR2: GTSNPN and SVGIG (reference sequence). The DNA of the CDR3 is TGTGCCTGGAGTGTAGAAGGAGTCGGCTACACCTTC. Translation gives CAWSVEGVGYTF. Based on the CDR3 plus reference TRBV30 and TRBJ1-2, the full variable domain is SQTIHQWPATLVQPVGSPLSLECTVEGTSNPNLYWYRQAAGRGLQLLFYSVGIGQISSEVPQNLSASRPQDRQFILSSKKLLLSDSGFYLCAWSVEGVGYTFGSGTRLTVV.

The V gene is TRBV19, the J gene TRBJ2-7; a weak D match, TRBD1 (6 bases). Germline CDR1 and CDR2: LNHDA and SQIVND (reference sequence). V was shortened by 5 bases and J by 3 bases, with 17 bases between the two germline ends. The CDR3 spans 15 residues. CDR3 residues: CASSPGTSGDYEQYF. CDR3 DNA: TGTGCCAGTAGTCCCGGAACATCAGGGGACTACGAGCAGTACTTC.

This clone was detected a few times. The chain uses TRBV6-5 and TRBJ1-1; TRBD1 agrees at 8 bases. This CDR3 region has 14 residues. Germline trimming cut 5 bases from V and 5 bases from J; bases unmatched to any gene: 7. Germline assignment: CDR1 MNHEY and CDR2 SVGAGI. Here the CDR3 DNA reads TGTGCCAGCAGTCTCTCGGACAGGGTTACTGAAGCTTTCTTT. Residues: CASSLSDRVTEAFF.

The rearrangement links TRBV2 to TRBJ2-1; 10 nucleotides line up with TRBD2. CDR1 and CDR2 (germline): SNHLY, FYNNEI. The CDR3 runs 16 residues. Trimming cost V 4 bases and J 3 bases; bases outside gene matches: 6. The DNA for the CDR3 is TGTGCCAGCAGTGCTAAAGCGGGGGGGCTCTACAATGAGCAGTTCTTC. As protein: CASSAKAGGLYNEQFF.

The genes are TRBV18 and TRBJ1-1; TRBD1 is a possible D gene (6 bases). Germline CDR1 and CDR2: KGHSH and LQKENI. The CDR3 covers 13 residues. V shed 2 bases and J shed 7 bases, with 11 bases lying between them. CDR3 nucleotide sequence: TGTGCCAGCTCACCAGAGGACAGACATGAAGCTTTCTTT. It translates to CASSPEDRHEAFF.

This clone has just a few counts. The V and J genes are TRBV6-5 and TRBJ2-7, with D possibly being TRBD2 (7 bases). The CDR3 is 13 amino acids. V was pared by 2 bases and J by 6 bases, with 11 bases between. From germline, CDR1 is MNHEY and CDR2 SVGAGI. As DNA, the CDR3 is TGTGCCAGCAGTTACGGGGGGGCGGGCGAGCAGTACTTC. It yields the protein CASSYGGAGEQYF.

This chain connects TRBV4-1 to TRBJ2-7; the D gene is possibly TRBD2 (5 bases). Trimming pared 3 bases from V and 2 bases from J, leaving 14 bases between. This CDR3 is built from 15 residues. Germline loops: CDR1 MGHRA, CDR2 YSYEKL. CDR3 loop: CASSQTTPGAYEQYF. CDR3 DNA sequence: TGCGCCAGCAGCCAGACAACCCCCGGGGCCTACGAGCAGTACTTC.

CDR3 protein: CASSIAKTPGNTEAFF. The CDR3 DNA follows: TGTGCCAGTAGTATTGCCAAGACCCCAGGAAACACTGAAGCTTTCTTT. The V call is TRBV19, the J call TRBJ1-1; D not certain. Germline lookup yields CDR1 LNHDA and CDR2 SQIVND (reference sequence). The CDR3 consists of 16 residues. V lost 3 bases, J lost 2 bases, and 16 bases lay in between.

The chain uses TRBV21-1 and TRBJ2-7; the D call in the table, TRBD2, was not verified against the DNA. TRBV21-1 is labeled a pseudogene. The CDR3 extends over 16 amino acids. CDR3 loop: CASSKALSGGGYEQYF. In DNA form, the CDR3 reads TGTGCCAGCAGCAAAGCGCTAAGCGGGGGGGGCTACGAGCAGTACTTC.

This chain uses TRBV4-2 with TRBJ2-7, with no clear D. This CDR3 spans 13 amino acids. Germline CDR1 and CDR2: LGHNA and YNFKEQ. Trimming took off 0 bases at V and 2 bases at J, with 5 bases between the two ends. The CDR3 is CASSQEVPYEQYF. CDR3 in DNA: TGTGCCAGCAGCCAAGAAGTCCCCTACGAGCAGTACTTC.

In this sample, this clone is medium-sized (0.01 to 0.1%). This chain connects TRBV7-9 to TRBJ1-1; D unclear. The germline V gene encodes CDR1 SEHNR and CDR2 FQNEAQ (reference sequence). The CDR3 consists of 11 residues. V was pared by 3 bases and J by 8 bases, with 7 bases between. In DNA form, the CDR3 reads TGTGCCAGCAGCTTTATAGGCGAAGCTTTCTTT. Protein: CASSFIGEAFF.

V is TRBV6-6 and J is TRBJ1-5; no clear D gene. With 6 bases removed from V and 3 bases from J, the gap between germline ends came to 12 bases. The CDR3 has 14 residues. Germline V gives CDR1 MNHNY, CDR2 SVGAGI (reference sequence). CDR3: CASSSGPINQPQHF. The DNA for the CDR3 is TGTGCCAGCAGCTCCGGGCCGATCAATCAGCCCCAGCATTTT.

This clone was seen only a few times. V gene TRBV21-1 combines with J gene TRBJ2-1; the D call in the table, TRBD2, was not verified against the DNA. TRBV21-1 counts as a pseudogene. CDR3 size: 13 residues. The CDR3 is CASSTGRGYEQFF. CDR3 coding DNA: TGTGCCAGCAGCACGGGGCGGGGGTATGAGCAGTTCTTC.

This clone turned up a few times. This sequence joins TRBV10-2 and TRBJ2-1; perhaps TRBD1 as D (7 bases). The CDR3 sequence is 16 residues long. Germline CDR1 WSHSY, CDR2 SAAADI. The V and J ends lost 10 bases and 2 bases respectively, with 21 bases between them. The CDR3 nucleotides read TGCGCCACCATAGGAGGGGGGCAGGGGGCCTACAATGAGCAGTTCTTC. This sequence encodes CATIGGGQGAYNEQFF.

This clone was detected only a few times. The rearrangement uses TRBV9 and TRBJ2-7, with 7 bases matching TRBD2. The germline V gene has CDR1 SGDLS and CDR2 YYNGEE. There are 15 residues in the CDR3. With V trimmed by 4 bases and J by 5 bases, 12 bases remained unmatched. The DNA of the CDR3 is TGTGCCAGCAGCCCATCCGGGACTACCTATGACGAGCAGTACTTC. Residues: CASSPSGTTYDEQYF.

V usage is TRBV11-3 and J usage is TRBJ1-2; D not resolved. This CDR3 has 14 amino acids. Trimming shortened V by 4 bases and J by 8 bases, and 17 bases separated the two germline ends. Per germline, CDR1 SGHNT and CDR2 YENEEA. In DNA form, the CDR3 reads TGTGCCAGCAGCTCCGACCCCTACCCCGGGGGCTACACCTTC. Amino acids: CASSSDPYPGGYTF.

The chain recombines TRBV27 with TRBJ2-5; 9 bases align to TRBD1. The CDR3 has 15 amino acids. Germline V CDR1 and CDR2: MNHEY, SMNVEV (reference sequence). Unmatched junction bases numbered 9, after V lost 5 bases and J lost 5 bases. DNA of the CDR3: TGTGCCAGCAGTCCACAAGACAGGGGGGTTGAGACCCAGTACTTC. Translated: CASSPQDRGVETQYF.

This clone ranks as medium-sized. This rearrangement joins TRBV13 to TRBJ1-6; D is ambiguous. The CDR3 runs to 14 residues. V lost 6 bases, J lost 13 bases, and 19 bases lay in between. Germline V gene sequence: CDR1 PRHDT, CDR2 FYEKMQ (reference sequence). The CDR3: CASRPPDSSIPLHF. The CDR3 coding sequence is TGTGCCAGCAGGCCCCCCGACTCTTCCATCCCCCTCCACTTT.

The CDR3 sequence: CASSPPGQGAYGYTF. CDR3 DNA: TGTGCCAGCAGCCCTCCGGGACAGGGGGCGTATGGCTACACCTTC. The chain carries TRBV7-9 and TRBJ1-2; 12 bases line up with TRBD1. Germline-derived CDR1 and CDR2 are SEHNR and FQNEAQ (reference sequence). This CDR3 comprises 15 residues. The J segment lost 5 bases and the V segment lost 5 bases, leaving 6 bases of the junction unmatched.

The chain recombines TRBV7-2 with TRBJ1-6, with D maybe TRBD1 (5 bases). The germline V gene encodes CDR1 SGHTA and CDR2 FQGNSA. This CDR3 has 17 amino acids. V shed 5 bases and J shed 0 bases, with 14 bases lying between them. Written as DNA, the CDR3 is TGTGCCAGCAGCGAGGGAGGACATTTCTCCTATAATTCACCCCTCCACTTT. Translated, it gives CASSEGGHFSYNSPLHF.

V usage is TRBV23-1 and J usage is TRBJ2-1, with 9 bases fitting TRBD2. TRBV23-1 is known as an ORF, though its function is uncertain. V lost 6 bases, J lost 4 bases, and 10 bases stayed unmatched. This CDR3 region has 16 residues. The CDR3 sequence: CASSPRVAGEYNEQFF. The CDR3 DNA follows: TGCGCCAGCAGCCCCAGGGTAGCGGGGGAGTACAATGAGCAGTTCTTC.

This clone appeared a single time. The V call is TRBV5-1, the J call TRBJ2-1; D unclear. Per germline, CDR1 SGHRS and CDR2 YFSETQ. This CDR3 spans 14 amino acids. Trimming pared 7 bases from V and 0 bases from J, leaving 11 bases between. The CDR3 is CASAVLSSYNEQFF. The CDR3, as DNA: TGCGCCAGCGCAGTGCTTAGCTCCTACAATGAGCAGTTCTTC.